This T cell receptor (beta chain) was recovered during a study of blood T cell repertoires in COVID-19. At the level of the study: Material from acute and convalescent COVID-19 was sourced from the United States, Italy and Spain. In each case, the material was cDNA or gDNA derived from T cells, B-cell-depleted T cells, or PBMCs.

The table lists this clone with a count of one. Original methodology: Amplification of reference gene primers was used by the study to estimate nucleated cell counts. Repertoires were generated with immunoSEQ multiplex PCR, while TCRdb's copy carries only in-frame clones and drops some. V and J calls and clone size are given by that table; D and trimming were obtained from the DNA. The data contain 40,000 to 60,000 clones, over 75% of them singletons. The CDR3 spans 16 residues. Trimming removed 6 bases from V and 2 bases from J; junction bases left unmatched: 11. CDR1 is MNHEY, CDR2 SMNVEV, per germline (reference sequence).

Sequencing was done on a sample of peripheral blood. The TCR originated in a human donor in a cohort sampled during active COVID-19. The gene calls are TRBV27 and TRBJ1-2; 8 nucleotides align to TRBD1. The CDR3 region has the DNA TGTGCCAGCAGCCCTACCGGACAGGGAAGCAACTATGGCTACACCTTC. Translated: CASSPTGQGSNYGYTF.